This note documents a single TCR beta chain sequence. Per the authors' pipeline: Estimation of nucleated cell counts relied on the amplification of reference gene primers. Profiling relied on immunoSEQ multiplex PCR, and the TCRdb table lists in-frame clones only, not all of them. V and J calls plus clone size are reproduced from that table; the DNA served to infer D and trimming. The sample includes roughly 200,000 clones, roughly four fifths of them seen just once. The data belong to a study of blood T cell repertoires in COVID-19. Study-wide background: The cDNA or gDNA used as material had been derived from T cells, B-cell-depleted T cells, or PBMCs.

The germline V gene has CDR1 LNHDA and CDR2 SQIVND (reference sequence). This CDR3 spans 11 amino acids. All enrollees were about 18 to 89 years old and from roughly 26 US areas. This receptor was taken from a woman between 50 and 59 years old who had been exposed to COVID-19. Sample: PBMCs or T cells enriched from blood (not recorded which). The gene calls are TRBV19 and TRBJ2-1; tentative D call: TRBD2 (7 bases). CDR3 bases: TGTGCGGGGGGGCCAAACAATGAGCAGTTCTTC. Its translation: CAGGPNNEQFF.